The 16 T cell receptor beta chains below were found in one sample sequenced in a study of T cells in Graves' hyperthyroidism and ophthalmopathy. It was RNA transcripts that yielded the amplified TCR beta CDR3 regions. TCR CDR3 regions were first amplified by RT-PCR with HTBI primers. Via MiXCR, TCRdb re-called the multiplex PCR reads, giving one row per CDR3 protein. Among hundreds of thousands of distinct CDR3 sequences listed, roughly 15% were seen once. Sequenced input: blood. These receptors all come from a man aged 18-30 years with Graves' ophthalmopathy.

A remark on this clonotype: A much larger clone lies a single base off, so this may be a read error. V and J are TRBV11-2 and TRBJ2-1; possibly TRBD1 for D (5 bases). The CDR3 is 15 amino acids. Looked up from germline, CDR1 is SGHAT and CDR2 is FQNNGV. The CDR3 nucleotides are TGTGCCAGCAGCTTAGCGTTTCAGGGCGGCGATGAGCAGTCCTTC. Its protein is CASSLAFQGGDEQSF.

This rearrangement joins TRBV14 to TRBJ1-5; no firm D call. CDR1 is SGHDN and CDR2 is FVKESK in the germline V gene. Trimming removed 3 bases from V and 1 base from J, with 10 bases in between. The CDR3 covers 15 residues. In nucleotides, the CDR3 is TGTGCCAGCAGCCACCCCGCGGGGAGCAATCAGCCCCAGCATTTT. Its translation: CASSHPAGSNQPQHF.

This clonotype showed up just a few times. CDR3 loop: CASSLSAQADQPQHF. The DNA of the CDR3 is TGTGCCAGCAGCTTATCTGCCCAGGCTGATCAGCCCCAGCATTTT. The V gene is TRBV7-8, the J gene TRBJ1-5; D gene unclear. Germline V lookup: CDR1 SGHVS, CDR2 FQNEAQ. The CDR3 is made up of 15 amino acids. V was trimmed by 2 bases and J by 5 bases, leaving 13 bases between them.

Many counts were recorded for this clonotype. The rearrangement links TRBV11-2 to TRBJ2-3; D uncertain. Trimming shortened V by 1 base and J by 1 base, and 6 bases separated the two germline ends. The CDR3 consists of 14 residues. From germline, CDR1 is SGHAT and CDR2 FQNNGV. The CDR3 region is CASSLGTRTDTQYF. CDR3 DNA sequence: TGTGCCAGCAGCTTAGGCACACGCACAGATACGCAGTATTTT.

This chain connects TRBV11-2 to TRBJ2-3, with 13 bases that match TRBD2. Germline-derived CDR1 and CDR2 are SGHAT and FQNNGV. Trimming took 5 bases from V and 0 from J; bases not matched to a gene: 5. CDR3 length equals 17 residues. The CDR3 region has the DNA TGTGCCAGCAGCGCAAGACTAGCGGGAGGAAGCACAGATACGCAGTATTTT. It encodes CASSARLAGGSTDTQYF.

This clonotype was picked up a small number of times. The gene calls are TRBV7-9 and TRBJ1-4; 9 bases are shared with TRBD1. The CDR3 extends over 15 amino acids. CDR1 is SEHNR, CDR2 FQNEAQ, per germline (reference sequence). The ends lost 5 bases at V and 7 bases at J; junction bases unmatched: 8. CDR3 sequence: CASSPGTGLGEKLFF. The CDR3 DNA reads as TGTGCCAGCAGCCCAGGGACAGGGCTGGGTGAAAAACTGTTTTTT. Drawing the rest from reference TRBV7-9 and TRBJ1-4, the complete variable domain is DTGVSQNPRHKITKRGQNVTFRCDPISEHNRLYWYRQTLGQGPEFLTYFQNEAQLEKSRLLSDRFSAERPKGSFSTLEIQRTEQGDSAMYLCASSPGTGLGEKLFFGSGTQLSVL.

This clonotype turned up a few times. Sequence at one end of the junction differs from germline and may be a read error. The chain joins TRBV2 to TRBJ1-6; the D is unclear. This CDR3 has 11 amino acids. Germline V gene lookup returns CDR1 SNHLY and CDR2 FYNNEI. The CDR3 DNA reads TGTGCCAGCGGATGGAGTTCACCCCTCCGCTTT. Protein product: CASGWSSPLRF.

This clonotype was seen repeatedly, ten times or more. The chain combines TRBV12-3 or TRBV12-4 with TRBJ2-7; TRBD1 is a possible D gene (5 bases). The germline V and J ends were trimmed by 7 bases and 0 bases, with 13 bases remaining between them. The CDR3 runs to 14 residues. The CDR3 DNA reads as TGTGCCAGCACCGGCCGCGACAGCTCCTACGAGCAGTACTTC. This translates into CASTGRDSSYEQYF.

This clonotype was detected only a few times. The V call is TRBV20-1, the J call TRBJ1-4; no reliable D call. In germline, CDR1 is DFQATT, CDR2 SNEGSKA (reference sequence). The CDR3 is made up of 14 amino acids. V lost 3 bases, J lost 7 bases, and 15 bases lay in between. This CDR3 is CSASPDDLPEKLFF. The CDR3 coding sequence is TGCAGTGCTAGTCCTGACGATCTTCCTGAAAAACTGTTTTTT.

Many counts were recorded for this clonotype. The chain is built from TRBV12-3 or TRBV12-4 and TRBJ1-2; 8 bases agree with TRBD1. Trimming cost V 7 bases and J 7 bases; bases outside gene matches: 17. The CDR3 extends over 16 amino acids. DNA of the CDR3: TGTGCCAGCACCCCCGGACAGGGAGGGTTATTTGTTGGCTACACCTTC. Translation: CASTPGQGGLFVGYTF.

This clonotype has ten or more counts. The chain is built from TRBV7-2 and TRBJ2-7, with TRBD1 identical over 10 bases. Germline lookup yields CDR1 SGHTA and CDR2 FQGNSA. Trimming cost V 5 bases and J 2 bases; bases outside gene matches: 6. The CDR3 spans 15 residues. DNA for the CDR3: TGTGCCAGCAGCGTCCGGGACAGGGGCGCCTACGAGCAGTACTTC. Translating it yields CASSVRDRGAYEQYF.

This clonotype was detected a few times. The J gene is TRBJ2-7, the V gene TRBV4-1; no reliable D call. The CDR3 has 15 amino acids. Germline V gene lookup returns CDR1 MGHRA and CDR2 YSYEKL. Trimming stripped 0 bases from V and 6 bases from J, with 15 bases between. CDR3 DNA: TGCGCCAGCAGCCAAGAACGTTCAGGCTATGGCGAGCAGTACTTC. Encoded protein: CASSQERSGYGEQYF.

This clonotype has a handful of counts. The V call is TRBV9, the J call TRBJ1-5; maybe TRBD1 (5 bases). The V gene lost 3 bases and the J gene lost 1 base, with 8 bases spanning the gap. The CDR3 runs to 14 residues. CDR1 and CDR2 from the germline V gene are SGDLS and YYNGEE. The CDR3: CASSARDSNQPQHF. The CDR3, as DNA: TGTGCCAGCAGCGCCCGGGACAGCAATCAGCCCCAGCATTTT.

At least ten counts were recorded for this clonotype. The chain is built from TRBV18 and TRBJ1-4, with D possibly TRBD1 on 5 matching bases. The V and J ends lost 1 base and 0 bases respectively, with 6 bases between them. The CDR3 consists of 15 residues. Germline loops: CDR1 KGHSH, CDR2 LQKENI. As DNA, the CDR3 is TGTGCCAGCTCACCACGGGACGCAACTAATGAAAAACTGTTTTTT. Translating gives CASSPRDATNEKLFF.

This chain uses TRBV20-1 with TRBJ1-6; D gene uncertain. Germline values: CDR1 DFQATT, CDR2 SNEGSKA (reference sequence). The V end lost 2 bases, the J end lost 7 bases, and 15 bases lay between the germline ends. CDR3 length equals 15 residues. The CDR3 sequence: CSARQQTEKNSPLHF. CDR3 bases: TGCAGTGCTAGACAACAAACAGAGAAGAATTCACCCCTCCACTTT.

Many counts were recorded for this clonotype. The DNA for the CDR3 is TGTGCCAGTAGTCCCAACAGGGAGAGTGGCTACACCTTC. Residues: CASSPNRESGYTF. V and J are TRBV19 and TRBJ1-2; TRBD1 is a possible D gene (6 bases). Germline V gene sequence: CDR1 LNHDA, CDR2 SQIVND (reference sequence). The CDR3 contains 13 residues. Trimming took 5 bases from V and 7 from J, leaving 14 bases between them. The complete variable domain, with remaining parts taken from reference TRBV19 and TRBJ1-2, reads DGGITQSPKYLFRKEGQNVTLSCEQNLNHDAMYWYRQDPGQGLRLIYYSQIVNDFQKGDIAEGYSVSREKKESFPLTVTSAQKNPTAFYLCASSPNRESGYTFGSGTRLTVV.